These 28 T cell receptor beta chains were all obtained from the same sample, sequenced in a study of blood T cell repertoires in COVID-19. TCRdb's table, derived via immunoSEQ multiplex PCR, lists solely in-frame clones and lacks some. The sample carries about 120,000 clones, roughly 85% recorded once. Specimen: peripheral blood. These TCRs come from a middle-aged man with acute or convalescent COVID-19.

The gene calls are TRBV3-1 (or the pseudogene TRBV3-2) and TRBJ1-1; unclear D gene. The germline V gene has CDR1 LGHDT and CDR2 YNNKEL (reference sequence). The CDR3 is 16 residues long. V shed 1 base and J shed 4 bases, with 16 bases lying between them. The CDR3 nucleotides are TGTGCCAGCAGCCAAGGTCGGGAAACACCAACCACTGAAGCTTTCTTT. Residues: CASSQGRETPTTEAFF.

This clone was detected only once. The genes are TRBV10-3 and TRBJ2-1, with 9 bases that match TRBD1. V shed 10 bases and J 4 bases; nucleotides not matched to a gene: 5. Germline V gene lookup returns CDR1 ENHRY and CDR2 SYGVKD. The CDR3 runs to 13 residues. CDR3 region: CATTGTGYNEQFF. The CDR3 DNA reads TGTGCCACGACCGGGACAGGGTACAATGAGCAGTTCTTC.

The gene calls are TRBV10-3 and TRBJ2-1, with D possibly being TRBD2 (7 bases). CDR3 length equals 17 residues. Germline V gives CDR1 ENHRY, CDR2 SYGVKD. V lost 0 bases, J lost 5 bases, and 17 bases lay in between. The CDR3 DNA is TGTGCCATCAGTGAGTCTCCGGGGGGCCTGAGGGACAATGAGCAGTTCTTC. Its protein is CAISESPGGLRDNEQFF.

The rearrangement uses TRBV30 and TRBJ1-3; possible D gene TRBD1, 5 bases. This CDR3 contains 15 residues. V lost 5 bases, J lost 0 bases, and 14 bases lay in between. CDR1 GTSNPN and CDR2 SVGIG come from the germline V gene (reference sequence). The CDR3 DNA follows: TGTGCCTGGTGGAGACAGACCCGCTCTGGAAACACCATATATTTT. Translated: CAWWRQTRSGNTIYF.

This clone was detected once. This sequence joins TRBV5-5 and TRBJ2-7, with TRBD1 matching over 7 bases. This CDR3 has 15 amino acids. Germline V gives CDR1 SGHKS, CDR2 YYEKEE (reference sequence). V lost 1 base and J lost 6; bases outside the gene matches: 10. CDR3 nucleotide sequence: TGTGCCAGCAGCTTGTCGTGGACAGGTTCTCGCGAGCAGTACTTC. Translated: CASSLSWTGSREQYF. The variable domain in full, completed from reference TRBV5-5 and TRBJ2-7, reads DAGVTQSPTHLIKTRGQQVTLRCSPISGHKSVSWYQQVLGQGPQFIFQYYEKEERGRGNFPDRFSARQFPNYSSELNVNALLLGDSALYLCASSLSWTGSREQYFGPGTRLTVT.

This clone was observed a few times. The chain recombines TRBV6-2 or TRBV6-3 with TRBJ2-7; D is perhaps TRBD2 (5 bases). The CDR3 consists of 16 residues. Trimming removed 4 bases at V and 1 base at J, with 17 bases between. In germline, CDR1 is MNHEY, CDR2 SVGEGT. CDR3 sequence reads: CASSSPVDEGSYEQYF. In DNA form, the CDR3 reads TGTGCCAGCAGTTCCCCCGTTGACGAGGGTTCCTACGAGCAGTACTTC.

The J gene is TRBJ2-2, the V gene TRBV5-5; 12 positions agree with TRBD2. V was clipped by 4 bases and J by 3 bases; unmatched bases: 10. CDR1 and CDR2 (germline): SGHKS, YYEKEE (reference sequence). CDR3 length equals 18 residues. The CDR3 here is CASSHTSLAGGHTGELFF. The CDR3 DNA follows: TGTGCCAGCAGCCACACCTCTCTAGCGGGGGGGCACACCGGGGAGCTGTTTTTT.

V gene TRBV5-4 combines with J gene TRBJ2-3; 7 bases are shared with TRBD2. This CDR3 has 15 residues. Germline V gives CDR1 SGHNT, CDR2 YYREEE (reference sequence). V dropped 2 bases and J dropped 3; count of bases not matched to a gene: 6. The CDR3 spells CASSFGGGSTDTQYF. DNA of the CDR3: TGTGCCAGCAGCTTCGGCGGGGGAAGTACAGATACGCAGTATTTT.

This chain uses TRBV21-1 with TRBJ2-7; TRBD2 was called by the table and not checked on the DNA. TRBV21-1 is marked as a pseudogene. This CDR3 contains 13 residues. The CDR3, as DNA: TGTGCCAGCAGCGGGTGGACTAGTACCGAGCAGTACTTC. Protein product: CASSGWTSTEQYF.

The chain couples TRBV7-3 to TRBJ2-7, with D perhaps matching TRBD2 (5 bases). The CDR3 runs to 14 residues. Trimming cost V 2 bases and J 0 bases, with 8 bases left between them. Germline CDR1 is SGHTA and CDR2 is FQGTGA. The CDR3 spells CASSLGGYSYEQYF. CDR3 in DNA: TGTGCCAGCAGCTTAGGCGGGTACTCCTACGAGCAGTACTTC.

This chain connects TRBV29-1 to TRBJ2-7; the D gene is possibly TRBD2 (5 bases). The CDR3 runs to 12 residues. V shed 7 bases and J shed 2 bases, with 12 bases lying between them. Germline assignment: CDR1 SQVTM and CDR2 ANQGSEA. CDR3 residues: CSGGVAPYEQYF. In nucleotides, the CDR3 is TGCAGCGGGGGAGTGGCCCCCTACGAGCAGTACTTC.

This clone appeared a single time. The chain is built from TRBV12-5 and TRBJ1-4; 8 bases are shared with TRBD1. The germline V gene has CDR1 LGHNT and CDR2 FRNRAP. Trimming removed 5 bases from V and 8 bases from J; junction bases left unmatched: 16. The CDR3 totals 17 residues. CDR3 region: CASGPAPGQGRNEKLFF. As DNA, the CDR3 is TGTGCTAGTGGTCCCGCCCCCGGACAGGGTCGAAACGAAAAACTGTTTTTT.

V gene TRBV5-1 combines with J gene TRBJ2-3; D remains ambiguous. From germline, CDR1 is SGHRS and CDR2 YFSETQ. This CDR3 spans 16 amino acids. The V gene lost 2 bases and the J gene lost 0 bases, with 13 bases spanning the gap. The DNA of the CDR3 is TGCGCCAGCAGCTTTAGGAGCCCTACCAGCACAGATACGCAGTATTTT. It codes for CASSFRSPTSTDTQYF.

This sequence joins TRBV5-1 and TRBJ2-5, with D tentatively TRBD2 (6 bases). This CDR3 comprises 13 residues. Germline CDR1 reads SGHRS; CDR2 reads YFSETQ. Trimming shortened V by 4 bases and J by 5 bases, and 12 bases separated the two germline ends. Here the CDR3 DNA reads TGCGCCAGCAGCGGAGGGGTCGGCGAGACCCAGTACTTC. Translation gives CASSGGVGETQYF.

The chain's CDR3 is CASSESGLRFEQYF. The CDR3 DNA follows: TGTGCCAGCAGTGAATCGGGACTAAGGTTCGAGCAGTACTTC. The V and J genes are TRBV6-1 and TRBJ2-7, with TRBD2 matching over 7 bases. This CDR3 has 14 amino acids. V lost 2 bases to trimming and J lost 6 bases; unmatched junction nucleotides: 7. Germline assignment: CDR1 MNHNS and CDR2 SASEGT.

V usage is TRBV7-2 and J usage is TRBJ1-1; perhaps TRBD1 as D (5 bases). V lost 1 base, J lost 4 bases, and 16 bases lay in between. The germline gives CDR1 SGHTA, CDR2 FQGNSA. The CDR3 extends over 16 amino acids. The CDR3 region is CASSLVISWQGTEAFF. The CDR3 region has the DNA TGTGCCAGCAGCTTAGTAATTTCGTGGCAGGGCACTGAAGCTTTCTTT.

This clone was found once. The chain combines TRBV7-9 with TRBJ2-7; unclear D gene. Trimming took 5 bases from V and 2 from J, leaving 10 bases between them. The CDR3 consists of 13 residues. Per the germline V gene, CDR1 is SEHNR and CDR2 is FQNEAQ (reference sequence). The CDR3 here is CASSHGLTYEQYF. The CDR3 DNA sequence: TGTGCCAGCAGCCACGGGTTGACCTACGAGCAGTACTTC.

The chain links TRBV3-1 (or the pseudogene TRBV3-2) to TRBJ2-1, with a possible D match to TRBD1 (5 bases). Trimming shortened V by 0 bases and J by 9 bases, and 12 bases separated the two germline ends. Per the germline V gene, CDR1 is LGHDT and CDR2 is YNNKEL (reference sequence). The CDR3 sequence is 14 residues long. The CDR3 reads CASSQDGAFGEQFF. Written as DNA, the CDR3 is TGTGCCAGCAGCCAAGATGGGGCCTTTGGTGAGCAGTTCTTC.

In DNA, the CDR3 is TGTGCCAGCAGTGAACTGTCAGTTAATCAGCCCCAGCATTTT. Its protein product is CASSELSVNQPQHF. V gene TRBV2 combines with J gene TRBJ1-5, with D hard to call. V was pared by 2 bases and J by 4 bases, with 9 bases between. The length of the CDR3 is 14 residues. CDR1 is SNHLY and CDR2 is FYNNEI in the germline V gene.

This clone has only a few counts. This chain joins TRBV4-1 and TRBJ1-1; TRBD1 agrees at 10 bases. V shed 5 bases, J shed 3 bases, and the junction held 3 bases outside the gene matches. The CDR3 contains 14 residues. Germline CDR1 MGHRA, CDR2 YSYEKL. The CDR3 is CASSLGTGDTEAFF. CDR3 coding DNA: TGCGCCAGCAGCTTAGGGACAGGGGACACTGAAGCTTTCTTT.

As for this clone: Relative to the germline gene, one junction end is altered; a read error may explain this. This CDR3 is also generated by other DNA sequences in the sample. The chain employs TRBV6-5 and TRBJ1-1, with 10 positions matching TRBD1. CDR1 and CDR2 from the germline V gene are MNHEY and SVGAGI. This CDR3 has 14 residues. Here the CDR3 reads CASSLWTGGTEAFF. The CDR3 nucleotides read TGTGCTAGCAGTCTATGGACAGGGGGCACTGAAGCTTTCTTT.

The chain recombines TRBV2 with TRBJ2-7, with D maybe TRBD2 (5 bases). The germline V gene encodes CDR1 SNHLY and CDR2 FYNNEI. Trimming removed 4 bases from V and 4 bases from J, with 17 bases in between. The CDR3 sequence is 15 residues long. The CDR3 reads CASSAEWARRYEQYF. In nucleotides, the CDR3 is TGTGCCAGCAGTGCGGAGTGGGCCCGGAGGTACGAGCAGTACTTC.

V gene TRBV10-3 combines with J gene TRBJ2-7, with 9 bases fitting TRBD1. The CDR3 length is 16 residues. Unmatched junction bases numbered 13, after V lost 6 bases and J lost 4 bases. Per germline, CDR1 ENHRY and CDR2 SYGVKD. DNA of the CDR3: TGTGCCATCAGCGCCAAGACAGGGGGTGATGGTTACGAGCAGTACTTC. This translates into CAISAKTGGDGYEQYF.

This chain links TRBV7-9 with TRBJ2-7, with D perhaps matching TRBD2 (6 bases). Germline CDR1 is SEHNR and CDR2 is FQNEAQ (reference sequence). The length of the CDR3 is 14 residues. The V end was cut by 7 bases, the J end by 0 bases, with 13 bases between. The DNA for the CDR3 is TGTGCCAGCACTCCGCGGGGAAGCTCCTACGAGCAGTACTTC. Its translation: CASTPRGSSYEQYF.

CDR3: CASSPGTVTNYGYTF. The CDR3 DNA is TGTGCCAGCAGCCCCGGGACAGTGACTAACTATGGCTACACCTTC. V is TRBV5-5 and J is TRBJ1-2; 7 nucleotides align to TRBD1. CDR3 size: 15 residues. CDR1 is SGHKS and CDR2 is YYEKEE in the germline V gene (reference sequence). Trimming at V came to 4 bases and at J to 0 bases, leaving 6 bases not matched to a gene.

The chain joins TRBV7-9 to TRBJ2-4; 8 positions agree with TRBD2. J was trimmed by 1 base and V by 0 bases; bases with no gene match: 2. Germline V gene sequence: CDR1 SEHNR, CDR2 FQNEAQ (reference sequence). The CDR3 covers 16 residues. CDR3 nucleotide sequence: TGTGCCAGCAGCTTAGCAGGCGGGGGGGCCAAAAACATTCAGTACTTC. Translated: CASSLAGGGAKNIQYF.

This chain joins TRBV5-1 and TRBJ2-7; TRBD1 agrees at 9 bases. Germline CDR1 and CDR2: SGHRS and YFSETQ. V gave up 4 bases and J gave up 5 bases; unmatched junction bases: 10. This CDR3 contains 15 residues. CDR3 residues: CASSPATGTGNEQYF. The DNA of the CDR3 is TGCGCCAGCAGCCCGGCCACGGGGACAGGGAACGAGCAGTACTTC. Together with reference TRBV5-1 and TRBJ2-7, the CDR3 gives the full variable domain: KAGVTQTPRYLIKTRGQQVTLSCSPISGHRSVSWYQQTPGQGLQFLFEYFSETQRNKGNFPGRFSGRQFSNSRSEMNVSTLELGDSALYLCASSPATGTGNEQYFGPGTRLTVT.

The chain combines TRBV4-2 with TRBJ2-2; a possible D gene is TRBD2 (7 bases). The CDR3 extends over 16 amino acids. Trimming shortened V by 0 bases and J by 7 bases, and 15 bases separated the two germline ends. Germline V lookup: CDR1 LGHNA, CDR2 YNFKEQ. The CDR3 sequence is CASSQDQQGGIGELFF. The CDR3 bases are TGTGCCAGCAGCCAAGATCAACAGGGAGGGATCGGGGAGCTGTTTTTT.